Below are 17 T cell receptor beta chains sequenced from a single sample in a study of T cells after yellow fever vaccination. Each CDR3 protein gets one entry after TCRdb re-called the 5' RACE reads with MiXCR. The data show 510,000 or so distinct CDR3 sequences, 15% to 20% seen once. This specimen consisted of PBMCs, obtained 15 days after the yellow fever booster vaccination. The source of these receptors is a young man who received the YFV17D yellow fever vaccine.

This clonotype turned up a few times. The V and J genes are TRBV28 and TRBJ2-1; TRBD2 aligns across 14 bases. Germline CDR1 MDHEN, CDR2 SYDVKM. J gave up 9 bases and V 4 bases, and 5 bases lay outside the gene matches. The CDR3 has 15 amino acids. The CDR3 DNA sequence: TGTGCCAGCAGTTCCCCGGGACTAGCGGGAGTTGAGCAGTTCTTC. Amino acids: CASSSPGLAGVEQFF.

The chain links TRBV28 to TRBJ1-5; D not resolved. This CDR3 has 15 amino acids. Germline loops: CDR1 MDHEN, CDR2 SYDVKM. Trimming removed 4 bases at V and 2 bases at J, with 12 bases between. CDR3 nucleotides: TGTGCCAGCAGTTCCGAAGGGATTGGCAATCAGCCCCAGCATTTT. It specifies CASSSEGIGNQPQHF. Full variable domain (outside the CDR3, taken from reference TRBV28 and TRBJ1-5): DVKVTQSSRYLVKRTGEKVFLECVQDMDHENMFWYRQDPGLGLRLIYFSYDVKMKEKGDIPEGYSVSREKKERFSLILESASTNQTSMYLCASSSEGIGNQPQHFGDGTRLSIL.

This clonotype was seen a few times. The rearrangement uses TRBV27 and TRBJ2-7, with TRBD1 matching 9 bases. Losses at the gene ends were 4 bases for V and 5 bases for J; bases not matched to a gene: 9. This CDR3 spans 15 amino acids. Germline values: CDR1 MNHEY, CDR2 SMNVEV (reference sequence). In DNA, the CDR3 is TGTGCCAGCAGTTCAACCGGGACAGGGTACCACGAGCAGTACTTC. This codes for CASSSTGTGYHEQYF.

This chain joins TRBV12-3 or TRBV12-4 and TRBJ2-1, with D possibly called TRBD1 or TRBD2 (5 bases each). This CDR3 region has 15 residues. Trimming cost V 7 bases and J 9 bases, with 22 bases left between them. The CDR3 DNA is TGTGCCAGCACCCGGGACCTAGTGAGTCCCGGTGAGCAGTTCTTC. The encoded protein is CASTRDLVSPGEQFF.

The chain carries TRBV20-1 and TRBJ2-7; TRBD1 matches at 7 bases. CDR3 length: 15 amino acids. In germline, CDR1 is DFQATT, CDR2 SNEGSKA (reference sequence). V lost 1 base, J lost 2 bases, and 8 bases stayed unmatched. CDR3 in DNA: TGCAGTGCTAGAGCACCTAGGACAGGAGCCTACGAGCAGTACTTC. Translation gives CSARAPRTGAYEQYF.

This clonotype has just a few counts. The chain is built from TRBV20-1 and TRBJ2-6; D may be TRBD1 (6 bases). Germline lookup yields CDR1 DFQATT and CDR2 SNEGSKA (reference sequence). Trimming left V 3 bases short and J 0 bases short, with 6 bases between. This CDR3 is built from 14 residues. For the CDR3, the DNA is TGCAGTGCTAGGGACAGCTCTGGGGCCAACGTCCTGACTTTC. It is translated as CSARDSSGANVLTF.

The V gene is TRBV5-1, the J gene TRBJ2-2; D is possibly TRBD2 (6 bases). Trimming cost V 4 bases and J 1 base, with 11 bases left between them. From germline, CDR1 is SGHRS and CDR2 YFSETQ. The CDR3 extends over 15 amino acids. CDR3 in DNA: TGCGCCAGCAGCGGAGGGAGAGGGAACACCGGGGAGCTGTTTTTT. Protein: CASSGGRGNTGELFF.

The chain couples TRBV27 to TRBJ2-4, with unresolved D. The CDR3 spans 13 residues. Deletions cut 2 bases from V and 6 bases from J, with 8 bases between. The germline CDR1 and CDR2 sequences are MNHEY and SMNVEV (reference sequence). This CDR3 reads CASSLHPRNIQYF. The CDR3 DNA follows: TGTGCCAGCAGTTTACATCCCAGAAACATTCAGTACTTC.

The V gene is TRBV20-1, the J gene TRBJ2-7; weak D call: TRBD1 (6 bases). Trimming pared 3 bases from V and 5 bases from J, leaving 17 bases between. CDR1 is DFQATT, CDR2 SNEGSKA, per germline (reference sequence). The CDR3 runs 14 residues. For the CDR3, the DNA is TGCAGTGCTAGGGACAGCCCCCAAAGGAACGAGCAGTACTTC. Amino acids: CSARDSPQRNEQYF.

The chain has TRBV27 and TRBJ2-7; D is uncertain. This CDR3 spans 14 amino acids. The V gene lost 5 bases and the J gene lost 3 bases, with 14 bases spanning the gap. The V gene's germline CDR1 is MNHEY and CDR2 SMNVEV (reference sequence). The CDR3 is CASSRTWSDYEQYF. Written as DNA, the CDR3 is TGTGCCAGCAGTCGGACGTGGTCCGACTACGAGCAGTACTTC.

There are a few counts of this clonotype. This CDR3 is CATSDLGTSGRLGVNEQFF. As DNA, the CDR3 is TGTGCCACCAGTGATTTGGGGACTAGCGGGAGACTTGGGGTCAATGAGCAGTTCTTC. The chain links TRBV24-1 to TRBJ2-1; the match to TRBD2 covers 14 bases. Germline-derived CDR1 and CDR2 are KGHDR and SFDVKD. V dropped 0 bases and J dropped 6; count of bases not matched to a gene: 9. The CDR3 loop spans 19 amino acids.

A few counts support this clonotype. This chain uses TRBV5-4 with TRBJ2-7, with D maybe TRBD1 (5 bases). The germline CDR1 and CDR2 sequences are SGHNT and YYREEE (reference sequence). The CDR3 is 14 residues long. V lost 4 bases and J 3 bases, leaving 14 bases between the germline ends. Here the CDR3 reads CASSTTGGHYEQYF. The CDR3 bases are TGTGCCAGCAGCACGACGGGCGGACACTACGAGCAGTACTTC. Together with reference TRBV5-4 and TRBJ2-7, the CDR3 gives the full variable domain: ETGVTQSPTHLIKTRGQQVTLRCSSQSGHNTVSWYQQALGQGPQFIFQYYREEENGRGNFPPRFSGLQFPNYSSELNVNALELDDSALYLCASSTTGGHYEQYFGPGTRLTVT.

The sample holds a few counts of this clonotype. The CDR3 region has the DNA TGTGCCAGCAGCTTGGGAGGGGGGCCGGGGAACATTCAGTACTTC. Amino acids: CASSLGGGPGNIQYF. V gene TRBV5-6 combines with J gene TRBJ2-4; possibly TRBD1 or TRBD2 for D (6 bases each). This CDR3 comprises 15 residues. Germline CDR1 and CDR2: SGHDT and YYEEEE. The V end lost 0 bases, the J end lost 7 bases, and 14 bases lay between the germline ends.

The gene calls are TRBV11-1 and TRBJ2-1; no firm D call. The length of the CDR3 is 14 residues. Trimming cost V 7 bases and J 7 bases, with 17 bases left between them. Germline CDR1 and CDR2: SGHAT and FQDESV (reference sequence). The CDR3 loop is CASTPARKGNEQFF. The CDR3 bases are TGTGCCAGCACCCCAGCCCGGAAAGGTAATGAGCAGTTCTTC.

V and J are TRBV2 and TRBJ2-1; D might be TRBD2 (7 bases). The V end was cut by 6 bases, the J end by 7 bases, with 16 bases between. The CDR3 is made up of 14 amino acids. The germline gives CDR1 SNHLY, CDR2 FYNNEI. Written as DNA, the CDR3 is TGTGCCAGCAGGGCCCGGAGGGGGGGGAATGAGCAGTTCTTC. Translation: CASRARRGGNEQFF.

The gene calls are TRBV5-4 and TRBJ2-3; 10 bases match TRBD2. This CDR3 is built from 19 residues. Trimming at V came to 3 bases and at J to 0 bases, leaving 13 bases not matched to a gene. CDR1 is SGHNT, CDR2 YYREEE, per germline (reference sequence). CDR3 nucleotide sequence: TGTGCCAGCAGCTATAGGACTAGCGGATCAAAGACTAGCACAGATACGCAGTATTTT. Amino acids: CASSYRTSGSKTSTDTQYF. Supplemented by reference TRBV5-4 and TRBJ2-3, the full variable domain reads ETGVTQSPTHLIKTRGQQVTLRCSSQSGHNTVSWYQQALGQGPQFIFQYYREEENGRGNFPPRFSGLQFPNYSSELNVNALELDDSALYLCASSYRTSGSKTSTDTQYFGPGTRLTVL.

This clonotype has a handful of counts. The V and J genes are TRBV5-1 and TRBJ1-1; no definite D call. CDR1 SGHRS and CDR2 YFSETQ come from the germline V gene. The CDR3 runs to 13 residues. V lost 7 bases and J lost 4, with 14 bases in between. CDR3 sequence (DNA): TGCGCCAGCGTTGGTGCGGGAGGCACTGAAGCTTTCTTT. It encodes CASVGAGGTEAFF.